One and the same sample provided the 25 T cell receptor beta chains below, sequenced in a study of T cell responses to AZD1222 COVID-19 vaccine (dated by TCRdb to the early 2020s). The sample's time point label, in plain terms: about 28 days (+/-7) after the second vaccine dose. Library creation used the immunoSEQ multiplex PCR assay. What TCRdb holds here is the immuneACCESS table cut down to in-frame rearrangements. Part of the clones is not present; checked against another copy, under half of the missing clones reflect an unresolved V gene, and the others are unexplained. A total of roughly 170,000 clones appear in this sample, 94% of them only once. Of the sample, under 2% is held by the ten largest clones. The sequences come from peripheral blood, collected 28 days after the second AZD1222 dose. All receptors come from an adult who received the AZD1222 COVID-19 vaccine.

V is TRBV6-2 or TRBV6-3 and J is TRBJ2-7, with D unresolved. Germline CDR1 is MNHEY and CDR2 is SVGEGT. V gave up 5 bases and J gave up 2 bases, with 16 bases separating them. This CDR3 is built from 15 residues. In DNA form, the CDR3 reads TGTGCCAGCAGTCGGCACGTGGATCGAGCCTACGAGCAGTACTTC. Protein sequence: CASSRHVDRAYEQYF.

The chain uses TRBV4-3 and TRBJ2-5; D gene unclear. The CDR3 spans 14 residues. Germline values: CDR1 LGHNA, CDR2 YSLEER. Trimming took off 3 bases at V and 0 bases at J, with 8 bases between the two ends. CDR3 in amino acids: CASSQLEDQETQYF. CDR3 coding DNA: TGCGCCAGCAGCCAGCTAGAGGACCAAGAGACCCAGTACTTC.

The V gene is TRBV11-2, the J gene TRBJ2-3; 10 bases match TRBD1. Germline CDR1 and CDR2: SGHAT and FQNNGV. This CDR3 contains 16 residues. V lost 6 bases to trimming and J lost 4 bases; unmatched junction nucleotides: 10. In DNA, the CDR3 is TGTGCCAGCAGACTCGAGGGACAGGGGTACTCAGATACGCAGTATTTT. Residues: CASRLEGQGYSDTQYF.

The chain has TRBV19 and TRBJ1-4; 7 bases fit TRBD1. The CDR3 has 16 residues. Germline V gene lookup returns CDR1 LNHDA and CDR2 SQIVND (reference sequence). The junction had 11 bases not matched to a gene; V was cut back by 2 bases and J by 8 bases. Here the CDR3 reads CASSISTGVAWEKLFF. CDR3 sequence (DNA): TGTGCCAGTAGTATATCAACAGGGGTAGCGTGGGAAAAACTGTTTTTT.

V gene TRBV30 combines with J gene TRBJ1-1; 7 positions agree with TRBD1. The CDR3 sequence is 15 residues long. J was trimmed by 0 bases and V by 4 bases; bases with no gene match: 8. CDR1 and CDR2 from the germline V gene are GTSNPN and SVGIG (reference sequence). CDR3 DNA sequence: TGTGCCTGGAAACAGGACAGGACATTGAACACTGAAGCTTTCTTT. It specifies CAWKQDRTLNTEAFF.

This clone was observed a few times. The rearrangement links TRBV28 to TRBJ1-2, with D perhaps matching TRBD1 (6 bases). The CDR3 is 14 residues long. V lost 8 bases and J 1 base, leaving 14 bases between the germline ends. Germline V gives CDR1 MDHEN, CDR2 SYDVKM. The CDR3 nucleotides read TGTGCCAGCGGGTTAGGGGGTTTTAACTATGGCTACACCTTC. It translates to CASGLGGFNYGYTF.

This rearrangement joins TRBV5-6 to TRBJ2-1, with 11 bases lining up with TRBD2. The CDR3 totals 15 residues. V shed 2 bases and J 12 bases; nucleotides not matched to a gene: 10. Germline loops: CDR1 SGHDT, CDR2 YYEEEE. The CDR3 region is CASSFTLAGGPGQFF. CDR3 sequence (DNA): TGTGCCAGCAGCTTTACCTTAGCGGGAGGGCCTGGGCAGTTCTTC.

The chain joins TRBV7-3 to TRBJ1-2; the D is unclear. There are 12 residues in the CDR3. Trimming left V 5 bases short and J 6 bases short, with 10 bases between. CDR1 is SGHTA, CDR2 FQGTGA, per germline. The CDR3 sequence: CASSHPTHGYTF. The CDR3 bases are TGTGCCAGCAGCCATCCTACCCATGGCTACACCTTC.

This clone appeared a single time. V is TRBV18 and J is TRBJ1-4; D ambiguous. Germline assignment: CDR1 KGHSH and CDR2 LQKENI. The CDR3 is 15 amino acids. The ends were cut back, 3 bases at V and 1 base at J, with 9 bases in the middle. CDR3 sequence: CASSPSRQTNEKLFF. CDR3 coding DNA: TGTGCCAGCTCACCGTCTCGGCAAACTAATGAAAAACTGTTTTTT.

The J gene is TRBJ2-2, the V gene TRBV7-3; D gene uncertain. Germline V CDR1 and CDR2: SGHTA, FQGTGA. Trimming cost V 2 bases and J 6 bases, with 1 base left between them. This CDR3 region has 11 residues. The CDR3, as DNA: TGTGCCAGCAGCTTATCCGGGGAGCTGTTTTTT. Its translation is CASSLSGELFF.

V and J are TRBV6-5 and TRBJ1-2; D might be TRBD1 (5 bases). The CDR3 has 13 amino acids. The germline V gene has CDR1 MNHEY and CDR2 SVGAGI. The germline V and J ends were trimmed by 7 bases and 4 bases, with 13 bases remaining between them. The CDR3 sequence is CASTGGGSYGYTF. CDR3 nucleotide sequence: TGTGCCAGCACCGGGGGGGGTAGCTATGGCTACACCTTC.

The chain combines TRBV18 with TRBJ2-1, with 8 bases that match TRBD1. J gave up 4 bases and V 6 bases, and 11 bases lay outside the gene matches. Germline V gene data show CDR1 as KGHSH and CDR2 as LQKENI. This CDR3 spans 16 amino acids. CDR3 bases: TGTGCCAGCTCCCAGGGGGCTAGCTATGTATACAATGAGCAGTTCTTC. Protein sequence: CASSQGASYVYNEQFF. Variable domain in full (rest from reference TRBV18 and TRBJ2-1): NAGVMQNPRHLVRRRGQEARLRCSPMKGHSHVYWYRQLPEEGLKFMVYLQKENIIDESGMPKERFSAEFPKEGPSILRIQQVVRGDSAAYFCASSQGASYVYNEQFFGPGTRLTVL.

The rearrangement links TRBV2 to TRBJ1-5; 7 nucleotides agree with TRBD1. Germline V gene lookup returns CDR1 SNHLY and CDR2 FYNNEI. Germline trimming cut 2 bases from V and 7 bases from J; bases unmatched to any gene: 5. This CDR3 has 14 residues. Here the CDR3 reads CASSESPGQQPQHF. The DNA for the CDR3 is TGTGCCAGCAGTGAATCTCCGGGACAGCAGCCCCAGCATTTT.

The chain recombines TRBV27 with TRBJ1-1; D is unresolved. Germline V gives CDR1 MNHEY, CDR2 SMNVEV (reference sequence). The CDR3 runs 12 residues. V was cut by 1 base and J by 5 bases, with 5 bases left in between. CDR3 amino acids: CASSLWDTEAFF. The DNA of the CDR3 is TGTGCCAGCAGTTTATGGGATACTGAAGCTTTCTTT.

This chain uses TRBV4-3 with TRBJ1-6, with 9 bases identical to TRBD1. V shed 1 base, J shed 8 bases, and the junction held 3 bases outside the gene matches. CDR3 length: 15 residues. Looked up from germline, CDR1 is LGHNA and CDR2 is YSLEER. The CDR3 DNA reads as TGCGCCAGCAGCCAAGGAGGGACAGGGTATTCACCCCTCCACTTT. Translation: CASSQGGTGYSPLHF.

This clone was detected only once. The chain combines TRBV19 with TRBJ2-7, with TRBD2 matching over 9 bases. This CDR3 has 16 residues. The V gene end was trimmed by 9 bases and the J gene end by 6 bases; junction bases not matched to a gene: 18. Germline V gene sequence: CDR1 LNHDA, CDR2 SQIVND (reference sequence). The CDR3 loop is CASKRSASGGILEQYF. CDR3 coding DNA: TGTGCCAGCAAACGTTCGGCGAGCGGGGGGATTCTCGAGCAGTACTTC.

The rearrangement joins TRBV13 to TRBJ2-5; TRBD2 might be the D (6 bases). Trimming stripped 5 bases from V and 7 bases from J, with 17 bases between. This CDR3 has 14 amino acids. CDR1 PRHDT and CDR2 FYEKMQ come from the germline V gene (reference sequence). The CDR3 spells CASSPTTPGVTQYF. CDR3 sequence (DNA): TGTGCCAGCAGCCCGACGACGCCGGGGGTGACCCAGTACTTC.

The chain links TRBV5-1 to TRBJ2-3; TRBD2 agrees at 13 bases. Germline V lookup: CDR1 SGHRS, CDR2 YFSETQ. The CDR3 extends over 16 amino acids. Losses at the gene ends were 4 bases for V and 4 bases for J; bases not matched to a gene: 6. In nucleotides, the CDR3 is TGCGCCAGCAGCACCGGACTAGCGGGAGTTTCAGATACGCAGTATTTT. Its translation is CASSTGLAGVSDTQYF.

The chain couples TRBV18 to TRBJ1-5, with 7 bases that match TRBD1. The V gene's germline CDR1 is KGHSH and CDR2 LQKENI. V was clipped by 3 bases and J by 0 bases; unmatched bases: 8. The CDR3 runs 17 residues. The CDR3 is CASSPRGGPTSNQPQHF. CDR3 in DNA: TGTGCCAGCTCACCCAGAGGGGGCCCGACTAGCAATCAGCCCCAGCATTTT. Full variable domain (remainder filled in from reference TRBV18 and TRBJ1-5): NAGVMQNPRHLVRRRGQEARLRCSPMKGHSHVYWYRQLPEEGLKFMVYLQKENIIDESGMPKERFSAEFPKEGPSILRIQQVVRGDSAAYFCASSPRGGPTSNQPQHFGDGTRLSIL.

This chain joins TRBV28 and TRBJ1-5; unclear D gene. V lost 5 bases and J 2 bases, leaving 16 bases between the germline ends. Germline loops: CDR1 MDHEN, CDR2 SYDVKM. This CDR3 comprises 16 residues. The CDR3 spells CASSPRAYAGNQPQHF. The CDR3 DNA is TGTGCCAGCAGTCCCCGGGCCTATGCGGGCAATCAGCCCCAGCATTTT.

The V and J genes are TRBV19 and TRBJ1-5, with D hard to call. The CDR3 has 15 amino acids. V gave up 3 bases and J gave up 3 bases, with 12 bases separating them. Germline CDR1 and CDR2: LNHDA and SQIVND (reference sequence). The CDR3 region is CASSIRLAANQPQHF. DNA of the CDR3: TGTGCCAGTAGTATTAGGTTGGCCGCCAATCAGCCCCAGCATTTT. The full variable domain, its missing parts supplied by reference TRBV19 and TRBJ1-5, is DGGITQSPKYLFRKEGQNVTLSCEQNLNHDAMYWYRQDPGQGLRLIYYSQIVNDFQKGDIAEGYSVSREKKESFPLTVTSAQKNPTAFYLCASSIRLAANQPQHFGDGTRLSIL.

The rearrangement uses TRBV2 and TRBJ1-1, with D maybe TRBD1 (5 bases). Germline CDR1 and CDR2: SNHLY and FYNNEI. V was trimmed by 9 bases and J by 6 bases, leaving 14 bases between them. This CDR3 has 12 residues. Here the CDR3 DNA reads TGTGCCAGGCAAGGGGCCCGGGCTGAAGCTTTCTTT. Protein product: CARQGARAEAFF.

The chain joins TRBV5-1 to TRBJ2-5; D is ambiguous. Germline V lookup: CDR1 SGHRS, CDR2 YFSETQ. The ends were cut back, 1 base at V and 2 bases at J, with 6 bases in the middle. The CDR3 runs to 13 residues. Written as DNA, the CDR3 is TGCGCCAGCAGCTTGCCTCCTCAAGAGACCCAGTACTTC. The encoded protein is CASSLPPQETQYF.

The chain is built from TRBV15 and TRBJ1-2; D not certain. CDR3 length equals 12 residues. Trimming removed 6 bases at V and 1 base at J, with 6 bases between. Looked up from germline, CDR1 is LNHNV and CDR2 is YYDKDF (reference sequence). The DNA for the CDR3 is TGTGCCACCAGGGACCTTAACTATGGCTACACCTTC. Its translation is CATRDLNYGYTF.

This sequence joins TRBV7-9 and TRBJ2-3; the match to TRBD2 covers 14 bases. Germline CDR1 SEHNR, CDR2 FQNEAQ (reference sequence). CDR3 size: 17 residues. With V trimmed by 3 bases and J by 5 bases, 7 bases remained unmatched. The CDR3 loop reads CASSFGLAGGSGDTQYF. CDR3 nucleotides: TGTGCCAGCAGCTTTGGACTAGCGGGAGGATCTGGAGATACGCAGTATTTT. The variable domain in full, completed from reference TRBV7-9 and TRBJ2-3, reads DTGVSQNPRHKITKRGQNVTFRCDPISEHNRLYWYRQTLGQGPEFLTYFQNEAQLEKSRLLSDRFSAERPKGSFSTLEIQRTEQGDSAMYLCASSFGLAGGSGDTQYFGPGTRLTVL.